The 14 T cell receptor beta chains below all came from one sample that was sequenced in a study of PD-L1 blockade in urothelial cancer. Time point of the sample: pretreatment peripheral blood. This table comes from immunoSEQ multiplex PCR, and its TCRdb copy is limited to in-frame clones, with some not included. Altogether roughly 120,000 clones are present, approximately 84% being singletons, with the ten largest covering roughly 2.9%. The sample consisted of PBMCs, taken around atezolizumab (anti-PD-L1) treatment. Source of these receptors: a man aged 45-60 years with urothelial cancer.

This chain connects TRBV10-3 to TRBJ2-1, with a weak D call TRBD2 (5 bases). This CDR3 has 16 residues. V lost 3 bases and J lost 0, with 12 bases in between. In germline, CDR1 is ENHRY, CDR2 SYGVKD. The CDR3 nucleotides are TGTGCCATCAGTGATCGGAGCGGAGACTCCTACAATGAGCAGTTCTTC. Protein product: CAISDRSGDSYNEQFF.

In its sample, this clone was seen a few times. CDR3 nucleotides: TGTGCCAGCAGCACCCTTAGCGGGAACACCGGGGAGCTGTTTTTT. As protein: CASSTLSGNTGELFF. The rearrangement uses TRBV9 and TRBJ2-2; the D gene is possibly TRBD2 (6 bases). Germline V gene sequence: CDR1 SGDLS, CDR2 YYNGEE. The CDR3 loop spans 15 amino acids. Trimming left V 4 bases short and J 1 base short, with 11 bases between.

V usage is TRBV5-1 and J usage is TRBJ2-2, with 10 bases identical to TRBD2. The V gene's germline CDR1 is SGHRS and CDR2 YFSETQ. CDR3 size: 15 residues. The V segment lost 4 bases and the J segment 3 bases; nucleotides outside the gene matches: 3. The CDR3 coding sequence is TGCGCCAGCAGCAGGAGCGGGAGGGACACCGGGGAGCTGTTTTTT. Translating it yields CASSRSGRDTGELFF.

This chain uses TRBV5-5 with TRBJ2-5; D possibly corresponds to TRBD1 (6 bases). The CDR3 has 13 residues. V gave up 2 bases and J gave up 5 bases, with 10 bases separating them. The germline CDR1 and CDR2 sequences are SGHKS and YYEKEE (reference sequence). The CDR3 reads CASSLAGAETQYF. The CDR3 DNA reads as TGTGCCAGCAGCTTAGCAGGGGCCGAGACCCAGTACTTC.

V usage is TRBV11-2 and J usage is TRBJ1-1; 7 positions agree with TRBD1. J was trimmed by 1 base and V by 1 base; bases with no gene match: 3. Germline CDR1 is SGHAT and CDR2 is FQNNGV. The CDR3 totals 15 residues. CDR3 sequence (DNA): TGTGCCAGCAGCTTAGTTCCAGGGGGGAACACTGAAGCTTTCTTT. Its translation: CASSLVPGGNTEAFF. The full variable domain, rest sourced from reference TRBV11-2 and TRBJ1-1, is EAGVAQSPRYKIIEKRQSVAFWCNPISGHATLYWYQQILGQGPKLLIQFQNNGVVDDSQLPKDRFSAERLKGVDSTLKIQPAKLEDSAVYLCASSLVPGGNTEAFFGQGTRLTVV.

The chain is built from TRBV5-1 and TRBJ2-1, with a tentative D call TRBD2 (6 bases). The CDR3 is made up of 17 amino acids. Germline V CDR1 and CDR2: SGHRS, YFSETQ. V was clipped by 0 bases and J by 3 bases, with 16 bases between them. The CDR3: CASSLGSGLAGYNEQFF. For the CDR3, the DNA is TGCGCCAGCAGCTTGGGGAGCGGGCTAGCAGGCTACAATGAGCAGTTCTTC.

V gene TRBV5-1 combines with J gene TRBJ1-1; D perhaps matches TRBD1 (6 bases). CDR3 length equals 14 residues. V was clipped by 0 bases and J by 9 bases, with 15 bases between them. The germline gives CDR1 SGHRS, CDR2 YFSETQ. The CDR3 loop reads CASSLGDNEGQAFF. The CDR3 nucleotides are TGCGCCAGCAGCTTGGGGGACAATGAGGGACAAGCTTTCTTT.

The chain recombines TRBV27 with TRBJ2-1; D not resolved. Trimming left V 2 bases short and J 6 bases short, with 11 bases between. This CDR3 region has 14 residues. Germline CDR1 reads MNHEY; CDR2 reads SMNVEV (reference sequence). CDR3 sequence reads: CASSLRLVGNEQFF. CDR3 in DNA: TGTGCCAGCAGTTTAAGGCTAGTCGGCAATGAGCAGTTCTTC.

This clone was counted once. V and J are TRBV30 and TRBJ1-5; TRBD1 agrees at 7 bases. CDR1 is GTSNPN and CDR2 is SVGIG in the germline V gene (reference sequence). The CDR3 extends over 14 amino acids. The V segment lost 1 base and the J segment 3 bases; nucleotides outside the gene matches: 3. The DNA of the CDR3 is TGTGCCTGGAGTGAGGACAGGCCCAATCAGCCCCAGCATTTT. Encoded protein: CAWSEDRPNQPQHF.

Here the CDR3 reads CASSEYIGPGGNTEAFF. The CDR3 region has the DNA TGTGCCAGCAGTGAATATATTGGCCCCGGGGGGAACACTGAAGCTTTCTTT. This chain connects TRBV25-1 to TRBJ1-1; TRBD1 might be the D (5 bases). Germline values: CDR1 MGHDK, CDR2 SYGVNS. V lost 0 bases, J lost 1 base, and 15 bases lay in between. The CDR3 consists of 17 residues.

This rearrangement joins TRBV20-1 to TRBJ2-7; D gene unclear. Germline V lookup: CDR1 DFQATT, CDR2 SNEGSKA (reference sequence). The ends were cut back, 6 bases at V and 7 bases at J, with 13 bases in the middle. The length of the CDR3 is 11 residues. The CDR3 reads CSARGAEEQYF. CDR3 nucleotide sequence: TGCAGTGCGCGCGGAGCCGAGGAGCAGTACTTC.

The V call is TRBV30, the J call TRBJ2-7; weak D call: TRBD2 (5 bases). V lost 3 bases and J 6 bases, leaving 15 bases between the germline ends. The CDR3 totals 13 residues. Germline values: CDR1 GTSNPN, CDR2 SVGIG (reference sequence). The CDR3 spells CAWSKGLTLEQYF. The DNA of the CDR3 is TGTGCCTGGAGCAAAGGACTCACCCTCGAGCAGTACTTC.

The V call is TRBV28, the J call TRBJ2-2; D may be TRBD1 (6 bases). The germline V gene encodes CDR1 MDHEN and CDR2 SYDVKM. V shed 6 bases and J shed 1 base, with 9 bases lying between them. The CDR3 loop spans 14 amino acids. CDR3 loop: CASSLTGNTGELFF. CDR3 nucleotides: TGTGCCAGCAGCCTGACAGGGAACACCGGGGAGCTGTTTTTT.

The V gene is TRBV30, the J gene TRBJ2-1; 9 positions agree with TRBD2. The CDR3 is 13 amino acids. Germline V gives CDR1 GTSNPN, CDR2 SVGIG (reference sequence). Unmatched junction bases numbered 3, after V lost 0 bases and J lost 9 bases. The CDR3 region is CAWSVAGGLEQFF. The CDR3 bases are TGTGCCTGGAGTGTGGCGGGAGGGCTTGAGCAGTTCTTC.